This TCR beta chain was recorded in a study of shared clonotypes between healthy human individuals. Study summary: A couple of women and a few men aged 18 to 49 made up the donors.

The data were produced by immunoSEQ multiplex PCR, yet TCRdb's version contains in-frame clones alone and is incomplete. Of roughly 1,600,000 clones listed, 98% to 99% are singletons. The receptor was isolated from a man aged 30 to 45 in good health. The sample comprised naive CD4+ T cells sorted from blood. Subset in this sample: CD45RA+ positively selected.

The CDR3 nucleotides read TGCAGCGTCTCTACTAGATTGGCGAACAATGAGCAGTTCTTC. It encodes CSVSTRLANNEQFF. The J gene is TRBJ2-1, the V gene TRBV29-1; possible D gene TRBD2, 5 bases. The CDR3 runs 14 residues. Trimming pared 6 bases from V and 5 bases from J, leaving 17 bases between. Germline CDR1 SQVTM, CDR2 ANQGSEA.